Listed below are T cell receptor beta chains from one sample, sequenced in a study of blood T cell repertoires in COVID-19. Data came from immunoSEQ multiplex PCR; TCRdb stores just in-frame clones and leaves some out. The sample contains some 150,000 clones, over 75% of which appear only once. Sequenced: peripheral blood. These receptors all stem from a man in his 60s with COVID-19, enrolled during active disease. The CDR3 runs from the conserved cysteine through the conserved F or W. D genes are given only for firm matches. A row's size may be missing; if present it is once, few, many or a size class.

j_call,v_call,clone_size,cdr3_length,d_call,cdr3_nt,cdr3_aa
TRBJ1-5,TRBV18,NA,14,NA,TGTGCCAGCTCACCTGGGACAAGCAATCAGCCCCAGCATTTT,CASSPGTSNQPQHF
TRBJ1-2,TRBV6-5,NA,14,TRBD1,TGTGCCAGCAGTTACACCGGACAGGGAGTCGGCTACACCTTC,CASSYTGQGVGYTF
TRBJ1-5,TRBV19,NA,17,NA,TGTGCCAGCGAAAGCCGGGTCCATCGTTCGAGCAATCAGCCCCAGCATTTT,CASESRVHRSSNQPQHF
TRBJ2-1,TRBV25-1,NA,16,NA,TGTGCCAGCAGTGATCCCCAGACTCCGACCTACAATGAGCAGTTCTTC,CASSDPQTPTYNEQFF
TRBJ2-3,TRBV7-9,few,17,TRBD2,TGTGCCAGCAGCTCGACTAGCGGGGTGCTTAGCACAGATACGCAGTATTTT,CASSSTSGVLSTDTQYF
TRBJ1-4,TRBV24-1,few,17,TRBD1,TGTGCCACCGTTTTTGGGACAGGCACTACAACTAATGAAAAACTGTTTTTT,CATVFGTGTTTNEKLFF
TRBJ2-2,TRBV9,NA,15,TRBD1,TGTGCCAGCAGCGTAGGGGGACAGGGCGCCGGGGAGCTGTTTTTT,CASSVGGQGAGELFF
TRBJ2-5,TRBV19,NA,16,TRBD2,TGTGCCAGTAGTACCGGGCTAGCGGGAGGTTCAGAGACCCAGTACTTC,CASSTGLAGGSETQYF
TRBJ2-5,TRBV9,NA,14,NA,TGTGCCAGCAGCGTAGGGGGGGTCCAAGAGACCCAGTACTTC,CASSVGGVQETQYF
TRBJ1-1,TRBV7-9,NA,14,TRBD1,TGTGCCAGCAGTGGCCAGGGGGGGAACACTGAAGCTTTCTTT,CASSGQGGNTEAFF
TRBJ2-5,TRBV27,NA,17,NA,TGTGCCAGCAGTTTATTCTGCCCGCCTACTAAACAAGAGACCCAGTACTTC,CASSLFCPPTKQETQYF
TRBJ1-5,TRBV6-5,once,15,NA,TGTGCCAGCAGTTACTCCAACAGGGGCAATCAGCCCCAGCATTTT,CASSYSNRGNQPQHF
TRBJ2-7,TRBV4-1,NA,16,TRBD2,TGCGCCAGCAGCCGATCCTTTACCGGGGGGGGCTACGAGCAGTACTTC,CASSRSFTGGGYEQYF